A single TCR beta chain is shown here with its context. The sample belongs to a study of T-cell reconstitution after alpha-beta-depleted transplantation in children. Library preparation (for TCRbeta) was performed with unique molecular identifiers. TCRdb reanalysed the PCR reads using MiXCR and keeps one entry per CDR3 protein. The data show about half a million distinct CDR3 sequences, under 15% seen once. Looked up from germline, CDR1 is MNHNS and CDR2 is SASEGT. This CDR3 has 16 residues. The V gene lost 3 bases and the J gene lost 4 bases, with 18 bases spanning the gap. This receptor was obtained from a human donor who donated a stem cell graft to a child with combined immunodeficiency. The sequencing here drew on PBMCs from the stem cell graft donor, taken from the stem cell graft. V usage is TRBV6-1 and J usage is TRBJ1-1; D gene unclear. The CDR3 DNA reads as TGTGCCAGCAGTGAGTTTGTCGGCATCCAAGGCACTGAAGCTTTCTTT. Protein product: CASSEFVGIQGTEAFF.